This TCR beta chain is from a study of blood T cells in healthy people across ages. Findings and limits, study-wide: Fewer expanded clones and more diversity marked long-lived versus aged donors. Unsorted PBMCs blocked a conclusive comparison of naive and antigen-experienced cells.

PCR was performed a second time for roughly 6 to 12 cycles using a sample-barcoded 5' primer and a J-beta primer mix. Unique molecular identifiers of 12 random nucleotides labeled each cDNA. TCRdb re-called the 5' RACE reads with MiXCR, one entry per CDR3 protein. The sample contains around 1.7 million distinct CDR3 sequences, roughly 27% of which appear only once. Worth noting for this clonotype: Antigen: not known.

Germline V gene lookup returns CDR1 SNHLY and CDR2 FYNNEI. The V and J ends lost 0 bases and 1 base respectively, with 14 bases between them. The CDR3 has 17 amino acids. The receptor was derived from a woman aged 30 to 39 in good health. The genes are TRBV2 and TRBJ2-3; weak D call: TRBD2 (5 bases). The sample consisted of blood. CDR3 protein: CASSEALLGGRTDTQYF. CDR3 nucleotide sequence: TGTGCCAGCAGTGAAGCGCTTCTCGGAGGCCGCACAGATACGCAGTATTTT.